This T cell receptor (beta chain) was identified during a study of T cell repertoires in cytomegalovirus infection. Study in general: Both CMV infection and a matching HLA type were indicated by public TCR beta signatures.

Via MiXCR, TCRdb re-called the reads, giving one row per CDR3 protein. The sample carries around 550,000 distinct CDR3 sequences, around a quarter recorded once. V lost 1 base, J lost 3 bases, and 0 bases stayed unmatched. Per the germline V gene, CDR1 is MGHRA and CDR2 is YSYEKL. The CDR3 runs 14 residues. The chain recombines TRBV4-1 with TRBJ2-4; 7 bases are shared with TRBD2. The sequenced sample consisted of PBMCs. The sequence derives from a human donor in good health (CMV status not recorded). Some clones in this sample may be carry-over from other donors' samples. The CDR3 loop reads CASSQAGGKNIQYF. For the CDR3, the DNA is TGCGCCAGCAGCCAAGCGGGGGGCAAAAACATTCAGTACTTC.